In this sample, the clone carrying this T cell receptor beta chain turned up a few times. The record originates from a study of sequential checkpoint blockade in melanoma. With 6 bases removed from V and 11 bases from J, the gap between germline ends came to 22 bases. Germline V gives CDR1 PRHDT, CDR2 FYEKMQ (reference sequence). This CDR3 has 14 residues. The sample's treatment: randomized to nivolumab then ipilimumab (arm A) or the reverse (arm B). No patient had prior DNA-damaging chemotherapy. Clones were sequenced by immunoSEQ multiplex PCR, and TCRdb holds only the in-frame ones, with some missing. Among approximately 12,000 clones listed, 60% to 70% were seen once.

This sequence originates from a human donor with melanoma. The sample was CD8+ T cells sorted from blood (inferred from file names), taken from a patient given nivolumab and ipilimumab in sequence. The V and J genes are TRBV13 and TRBJ2-5; maybe TRBD2 (6 bases). The CDR3 coding sequence is TGTGCCAGCAGTCTCAGGGACTTCCCCCTGGAGCAGTACTTC. It encodes CASSLRDFPLEQYF. Filled out from reference TRBV13 and TRBJ2-5, the complete variable domain reads AAGVIQSPRHLIKEKRETATLKCYPIPRHDTVYWYQQGPGQDPQFLISFYEKMQSDKGSIPDRFSAQQFSDYHSELNMSSLELGDSALYFCASSLRDFPLEQYFGPGTRLLVL.